This T cell receptor beta chain was captured in a study of radiation and T cells in renal cell carcinoma. Method: immunoSEQ multiplex PCR; TCRdb's copy keeps in-frame clones and lacks some. Among 150,000 or so clones listed, less than 90% were seen once. Germline loops: CDR1 MNHNS, CDR2 SASEGT. V trimming: 7 bases; J trimming: 4 bases; junction bases outside the gene matches: 10. CDR3 length: 15 amino acids. Time point denoted: baseline pretreatment blood. Indicated treatment: 15 Gy SBRT to primary tumor, nephrectomy 4 weeks later. Of note for this clone: Antigen unknown.

Findings and caveats of the study: In blood, top tumor clones expanded by 2 weeks, shrinking by 4. No pretreatment tumor biopsies were available for baseline clonotypes.

The material sequenced was blood, taken from a patient whose treatment included radiotherapy and nephrectomy. The rearrangement uses TRBV6-1 and TRBJ2-5; 9 nucleotides line up with TRBD1. This clonotype was obtained from a woman aged 70-85 years with renal cell carcinoma. CDR3 sequence: CASTQPTGGLETQYF. For the CDR3, the DNA is TGTGCCAGCACCCAGCCAACAGGGGGCTTAGAGACCCAGTACTTC.